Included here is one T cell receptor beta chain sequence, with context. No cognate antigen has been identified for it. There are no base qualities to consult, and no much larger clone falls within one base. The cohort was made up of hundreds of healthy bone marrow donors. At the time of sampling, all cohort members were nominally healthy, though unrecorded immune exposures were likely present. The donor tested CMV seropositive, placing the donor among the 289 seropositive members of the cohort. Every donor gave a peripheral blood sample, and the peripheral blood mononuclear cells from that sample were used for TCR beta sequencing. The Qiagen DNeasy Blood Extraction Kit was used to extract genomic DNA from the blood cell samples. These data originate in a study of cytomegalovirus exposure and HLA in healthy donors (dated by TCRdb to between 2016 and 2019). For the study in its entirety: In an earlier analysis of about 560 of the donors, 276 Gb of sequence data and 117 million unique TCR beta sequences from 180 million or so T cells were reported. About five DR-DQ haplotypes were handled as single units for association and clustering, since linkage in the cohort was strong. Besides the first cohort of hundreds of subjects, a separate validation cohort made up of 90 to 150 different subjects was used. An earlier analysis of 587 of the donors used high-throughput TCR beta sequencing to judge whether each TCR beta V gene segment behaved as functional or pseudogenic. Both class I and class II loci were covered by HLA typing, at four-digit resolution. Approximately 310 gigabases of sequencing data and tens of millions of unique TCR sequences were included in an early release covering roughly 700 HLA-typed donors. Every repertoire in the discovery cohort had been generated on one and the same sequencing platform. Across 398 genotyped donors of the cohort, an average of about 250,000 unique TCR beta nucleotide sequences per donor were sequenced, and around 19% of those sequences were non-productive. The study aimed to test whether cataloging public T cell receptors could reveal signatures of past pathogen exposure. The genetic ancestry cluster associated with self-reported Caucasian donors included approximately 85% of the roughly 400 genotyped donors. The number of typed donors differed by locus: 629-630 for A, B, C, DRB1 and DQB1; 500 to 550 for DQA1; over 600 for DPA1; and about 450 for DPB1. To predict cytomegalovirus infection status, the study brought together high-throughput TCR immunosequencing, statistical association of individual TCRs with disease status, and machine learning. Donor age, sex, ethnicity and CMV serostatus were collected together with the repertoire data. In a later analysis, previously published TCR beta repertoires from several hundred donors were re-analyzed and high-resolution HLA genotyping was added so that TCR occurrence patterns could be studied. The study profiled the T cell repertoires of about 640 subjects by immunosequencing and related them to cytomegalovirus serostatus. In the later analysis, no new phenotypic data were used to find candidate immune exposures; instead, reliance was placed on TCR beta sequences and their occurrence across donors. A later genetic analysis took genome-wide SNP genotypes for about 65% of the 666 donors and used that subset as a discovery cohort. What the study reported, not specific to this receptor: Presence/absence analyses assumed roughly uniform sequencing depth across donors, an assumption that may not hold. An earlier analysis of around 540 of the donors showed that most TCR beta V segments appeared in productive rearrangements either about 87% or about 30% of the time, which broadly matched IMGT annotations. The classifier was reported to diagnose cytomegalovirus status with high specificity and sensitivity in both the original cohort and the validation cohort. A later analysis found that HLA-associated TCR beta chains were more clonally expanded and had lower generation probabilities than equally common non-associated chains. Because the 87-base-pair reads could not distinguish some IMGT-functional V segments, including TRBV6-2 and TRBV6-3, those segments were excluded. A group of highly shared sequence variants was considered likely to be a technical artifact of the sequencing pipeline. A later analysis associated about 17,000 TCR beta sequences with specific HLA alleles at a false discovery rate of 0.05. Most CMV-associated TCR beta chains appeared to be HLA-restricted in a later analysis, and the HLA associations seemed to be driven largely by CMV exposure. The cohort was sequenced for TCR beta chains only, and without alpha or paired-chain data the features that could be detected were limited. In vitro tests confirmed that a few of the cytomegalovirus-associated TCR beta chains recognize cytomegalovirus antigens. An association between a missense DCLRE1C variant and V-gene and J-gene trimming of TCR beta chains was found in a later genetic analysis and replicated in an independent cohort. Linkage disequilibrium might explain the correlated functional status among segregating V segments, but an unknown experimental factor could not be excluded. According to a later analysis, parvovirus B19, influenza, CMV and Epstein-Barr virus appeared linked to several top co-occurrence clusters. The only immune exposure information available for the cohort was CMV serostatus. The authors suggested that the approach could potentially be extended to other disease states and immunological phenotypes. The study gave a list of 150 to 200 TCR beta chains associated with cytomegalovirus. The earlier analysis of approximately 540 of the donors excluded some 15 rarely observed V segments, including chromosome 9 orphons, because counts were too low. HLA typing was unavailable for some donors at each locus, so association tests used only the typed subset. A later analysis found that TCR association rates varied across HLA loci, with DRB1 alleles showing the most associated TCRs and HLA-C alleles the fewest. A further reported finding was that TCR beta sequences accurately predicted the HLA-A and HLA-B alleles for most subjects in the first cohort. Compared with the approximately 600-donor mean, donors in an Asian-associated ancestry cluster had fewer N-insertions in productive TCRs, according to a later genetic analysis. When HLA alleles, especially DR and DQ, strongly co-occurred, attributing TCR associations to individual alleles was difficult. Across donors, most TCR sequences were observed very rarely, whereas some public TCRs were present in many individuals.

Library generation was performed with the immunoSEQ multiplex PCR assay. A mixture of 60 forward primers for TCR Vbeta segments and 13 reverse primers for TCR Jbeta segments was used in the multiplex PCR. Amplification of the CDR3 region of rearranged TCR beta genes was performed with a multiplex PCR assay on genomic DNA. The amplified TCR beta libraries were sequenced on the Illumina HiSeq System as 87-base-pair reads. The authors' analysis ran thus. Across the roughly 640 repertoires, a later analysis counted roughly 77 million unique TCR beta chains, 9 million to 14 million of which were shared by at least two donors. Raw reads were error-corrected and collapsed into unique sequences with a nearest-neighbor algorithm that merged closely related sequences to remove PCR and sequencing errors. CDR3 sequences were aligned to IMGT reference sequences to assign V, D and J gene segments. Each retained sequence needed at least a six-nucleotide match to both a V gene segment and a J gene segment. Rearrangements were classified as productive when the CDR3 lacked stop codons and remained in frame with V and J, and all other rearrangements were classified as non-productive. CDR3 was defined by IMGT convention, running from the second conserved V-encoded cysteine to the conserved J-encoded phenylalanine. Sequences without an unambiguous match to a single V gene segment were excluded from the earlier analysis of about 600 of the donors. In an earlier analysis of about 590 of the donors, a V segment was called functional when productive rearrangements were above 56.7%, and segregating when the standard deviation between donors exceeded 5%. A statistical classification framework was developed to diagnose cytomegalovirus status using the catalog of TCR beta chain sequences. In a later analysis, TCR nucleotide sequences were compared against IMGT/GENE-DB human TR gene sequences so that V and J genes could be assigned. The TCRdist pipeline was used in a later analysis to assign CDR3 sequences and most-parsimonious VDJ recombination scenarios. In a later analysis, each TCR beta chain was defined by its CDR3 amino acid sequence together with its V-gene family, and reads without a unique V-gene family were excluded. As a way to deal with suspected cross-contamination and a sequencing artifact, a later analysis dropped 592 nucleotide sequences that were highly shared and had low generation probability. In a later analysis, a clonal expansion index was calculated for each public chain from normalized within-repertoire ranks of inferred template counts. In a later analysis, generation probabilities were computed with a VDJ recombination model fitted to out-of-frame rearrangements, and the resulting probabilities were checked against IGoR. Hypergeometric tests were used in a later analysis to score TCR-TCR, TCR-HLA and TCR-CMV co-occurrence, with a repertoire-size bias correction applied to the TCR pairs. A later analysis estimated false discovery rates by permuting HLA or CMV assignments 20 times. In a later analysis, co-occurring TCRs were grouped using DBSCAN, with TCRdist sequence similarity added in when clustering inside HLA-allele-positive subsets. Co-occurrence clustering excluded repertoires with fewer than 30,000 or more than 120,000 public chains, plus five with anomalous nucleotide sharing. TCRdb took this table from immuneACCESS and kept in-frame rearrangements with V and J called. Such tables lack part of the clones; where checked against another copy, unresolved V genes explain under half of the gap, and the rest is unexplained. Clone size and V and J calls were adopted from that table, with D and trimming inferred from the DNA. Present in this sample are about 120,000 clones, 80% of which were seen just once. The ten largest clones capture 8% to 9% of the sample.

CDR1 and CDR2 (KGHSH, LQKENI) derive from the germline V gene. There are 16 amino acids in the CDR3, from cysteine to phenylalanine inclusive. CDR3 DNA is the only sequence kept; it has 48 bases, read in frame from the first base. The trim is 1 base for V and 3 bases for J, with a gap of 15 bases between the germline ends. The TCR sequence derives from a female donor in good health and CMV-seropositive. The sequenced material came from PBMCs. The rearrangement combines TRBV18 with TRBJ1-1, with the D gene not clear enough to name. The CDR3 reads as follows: CASSPLISRVDTEAFF. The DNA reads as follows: TGTGCCAGCTCACCACTTATTAGTCGGGTTGACACTGAAGCTTTCTTT.